This entry concerns a single T cell receptor (beta chain). Trimming removed 3 bases from V and 7 bases from J; junction bases left unmatched: 4. CDR3 size: 15 residues. Germline values: CDR1 MDHEN, CDR2 SYDVKM. The data were obtained in a study of blood T cell repertoires in COVID-19. Study summary: There were acute and convalescent COVID-19 samples, and they came from the United States, Italy and Spain. Sources were T cells, B-cell-depleted T cells, or PBMCs; the material itself was cDNA or gDNA.

Original analysis: Estimates of nucleated cell counts were drawn from the amplification of reference gene primers. Assay: immunoSEQ multiplex PCR; the TCRdb copy retains only in-frame clones and omits some. V, J and clone size derive from that table, while D and trimming were established from the DNA sequence. Here the sample spans roughly 50,000 clones, more than 70% being singletons. This sequence originates from a man in his 70s with active COVID-19. This chain joins TRBV28 and TRBJ1-4; 11 bases are shared with TRBD1. The sample consisted of peripheral blood. CDR3 in amino acids: CASSLSDRGREKLFF. In nucleotides, the CDR3 is TGTGCCAGCAGTTTGTCGGACAGGGGGCGTGAAAAACTGTTTTTT.